The 29 T cell receptor beta chains in this list originate from one sample, sequenced in a study of shared clonotypes between healthy human individuals. Generated by immunoSEQ multiplex PCR, the TCRdb table keeps only in-frame clones and is missing some. The sample lists about 2 million clones, over 85% occurring once. The specimen sequenced was naive CD4+ T cells sorted from blood. Subset denoted: CD45RA+ positively selected. The receptors derive from a man aged 18 to 30 in good health.

Here the CDR3 DNA reads TGTGCCAGCAGTAAGAGCGGGGCCACCGGGGAGCTGTTTTTT. It translates to CASSKSGATGELFF. V is TRBV25-1 and J is TRBJ2-2, with 7 bases fitting TRBD2. Germline V gives CDR1 MGHDK, CDR2 SYGVNS. This CDR3 is built from 14 residues. V gave up 5 bases and J gave up 4 bases; unmatched junction bases: 4. The full variable domain, with the rest looked up from reference TRBV25-1 and TRBJ2-2, is EADIYQTPRYLVIGTGKKITLECSQTMGHDKMYWYQQDPGMELHLIHYSYGVNSTEKGDLSSESTVSRIRTEHFPLTLESARPSHTSQYLCASSKSGATGELFFGEGSRLTVL.

V usage is TRBV6-6 and J usage is TRBJ2-5; 9 bases agree with TRBD1. After removal of 5 bases from V and 4 bases from J, the junction contained 11 bases not matched to a gene. The CDR3 is 16 residues long. Per germline, CDR1 MNHNY and CDR2 SVGAGI (reference sequence). In DNA form, the CDR3 reads TGTGCCAGCAGTCCCCCGGACAGGGGTGTTACAGAGACCCAGTACTTC. Its translation: CASSPPDRGVTETQYF.

V usage is TRBV7-9 and J usage is TRBJ1-3; D is uncertain. Germline lookup yields CDR1 SEHNR and CDR2 FQNEAQ (reference sequence). V was pared by 4 bases and J by 0 bases, with 10 bases between. This CDR3 region has 15 residues. The CDR3 protein is CASSSARSSGNTIYF. As DNA, the CDR3 is TGTGCCAGCAGCTCAGCTAGGAGCTCTGGAAACACCATATATTTT.

The chain recombines TRBV5-6 with TRBJ2-7; D not resolved. Germline V lookup: CDR1 SGHDT, CDR2 YYEEEE. The CDR3 length is 15 residues. Trimming left V 3 bases short and J 3 bases short, with 16 bases between. DNA for the CDR3: TGTGCCAGCAGCTGTATCCGGTGCAGTGACTACGAGCAGTACTTC. Protein product: CASSCIRCSDYEQYF. Complete variable domain (other parts from reference TRBV5-6 and TRBJ2-7): DAGVTQSPTHLIKTRGQQVTLRCSPKSGHDTVSWYQQALGQGPQFIFQYYEEEERQRGNFPDRFSGHQFPNYSSELNVNALLLGDSALYLCASSCIRCSDYEQYFGPGTRLTVT.

The chain joins TRBV5-4 to TRBJ1-2, with TRBD1 identical over 7 bases. The junction had 15 bases not matched to a gene; V was cut back by 4 bases and J by 3 bases. The germline V gene encodes CDR1 SGHNT and CDR2 YYREEE (reference sequence). CDR3 length equals 17 residues. The CDR3 region has the DNA TGTGCCAGCAGCCTCCCCGTCGGAGGGGGCGCAGACTATGGCTACACCTTC. This gives the protein CASSLPVGGGADYGYTF.

The chain combines TRBV19 with TRBJ1-1; weak D call: TRBD1 (5 bases). The CDR3 runs to 15 residues. The germline gives CDR1 LNHDA, CDR2 SQIVND (reference sequence). V lost 4 bases and J lost 4, with 16 bases in between. The CDR3 sequence: CASSTMTAGTTEAFF. The CDR3 DNA reads TGTGCCAGTAGTACGATGACAGCTGGGACCACTGAAGCTTTCTTT. Filled out from reference TRBV19 and TRBJ1-1, the complete variable domain reads DGGITQSPKYLFRKEGQNVTLSCEQNLNHDAMYWYRQDPGQGLRLIYYSQIVNDFQKGDIAEGYSVSREKKESFPLTVTSAQKNPTAFYLCASSTMTAGTTEAFFGQGTRLTVV.

A note on this clone: Other DNA sequences within the sample encode an identical CDR3. The rearrangement joins TRBV5-1 to TRBJ2-7; D remains ambiguous. Trimming pared 0 bases from V and 3 bases from J, leaving 7 bases between. The CDR3 runs to 13 residues. Germline CDR1 and CDR2: SGHRS and YFSETQ. CDR3 sequence: CASSLGINYEQYF. In nucleotides, the CDR3 is TGCGCCAGCAGCTTGGGGATCAACTACGAGCAGTACTTC.

Here the CDR3 DNA reads TGTGCCATCAGTACAGGTCTTTGGGAGACCCAGTACTTC. It translates to CAISTGLWETQYF. The rearrangement uses TRBV10-3 and TRBJ2-5; possibly TRBD1 for D (5 bases). The V and J ends lost 5 bases and 5 bases respectively, with 12 bases between them. The germline gives CDR1 ENHRY, CDR2 SYGVKD. The CDR3 consists of 13 residues.

The gene calls are TRBV6-1 and TRBJ1-2; D gene unclear. V lost 6 bases and J lost 0, with 11 bases in between. CDR1 is MNHNS, CDR2 SASEGT, per germline. This CDR3 is 14 amino acids long. The CDR3 bases are TGTGCCAGCAGCAGGTCTACAGCTAACTATGGCTACACCTTC. As protein: CASSRSTANYGYTF.

Points on this clone: Within the sample, other DNA sequences also encode this same CDR3. The V gene is TRBV7-9, the J gene TRBJ2-7; D possibly corresponds to TRBD1 (5 bases). This CDR3 has 13 amino acids. Looked up from germline, CDR1 is SEHNR and CDR2 is FQNEAQ (reference sequence). Trimming shortened V by 1 base and J by 2 bases, and 6 bases separated the two germline ends. The DNA for the CDR3 is TGTGCCAGCAGCTTAGGGGGCCCCTACGAGCAGTACTTC. Protein: CASSLGGPYEQYF.

This rearrangement joins TRBV6-5 to TRBJ1-1, with 9 bases lining up with TRBD1. Germline CDR1 is MNHEY and CDR2 is SVGAGI. CDR3 length equals 16 residues. V shed 4 bases, J shed 1 base, and the junction held 7 bases outside the gene matches. The CDR3 loop reads CASSSPGQGTNTEAFF. DNA for the CDR3: TGTGCCAGCAGTTCCCCGGGACAGGGCACGAACACTGAAGCTTTCTTT.

The chain links TRBV6-1 to TRBJ1-1; unclear D gene. Germline loops: CDR1 MNHNS, CDR2 SASEGT. The CDR3 length is 12 residues. Deletions cut 4 bases from V and 10 bases from J, with 13 bases between. This CDR3 is CASSVDIPGAFF. CDR3 DNA: TGTGCCAGCAGTGTCGACATCCCCGGAGCTTTCTTT.

A word on this clone: Additional DNA sequences in this sample encode the identical CDR3. The CDR3 nucleotides read TGTGCCAGCTCACCCACAGCTAACTATGGCTACACCTTC. It is translated as CASSPTANYGYTF. This chain uses TRBV18 with TRBJ1-2; the D is unclear. Trimming cost V 3 bases and J 0 bases, with 5 bases left between them. The CDR3 has 13 residues. In germline, CDR1 is KGHSH, CDR2 LQKENI.

This chain links TRBV28 with TRBJ1-1, with 10 bases identical to TRBD1. J gave up 5 bases and V 6 bases, and 9 bases lay outside the gene matches. The length of the CDR3 is 15 residues. The germline gives CDR1 MDHEN, CDR2 SYDVKM. The CDR3 protein is CASSPRGQGITEAFF. CDR3 in DNA: TGTGCCAGCAGCCCCCGGGGACAGGGGATAACTGAAGCTTTCTTT.

V gene TRBV18 combines with J gene TRBJ2-2; 7 bases agree with TRBD1. CDR3 length equals 16 residues. The germline CDR1 and CDR2 sequences are KGHSH and LQKENI. The V segment lost 2 bases and the J segment 4 bases; nucleotides outside the gene matches: 7. CDR3: CASSPFDGQATGELFF. Written as DNA, the CDR3 is TGTGCCAGCTCACCATTCGACGGACAGGCCACCGGGGAGCTGTTTTTT. Drawing the rest from reference TRBV18 and TRBJ2-2, the complete variable domain is NAGVMQNPRHLVRRRGQEARLRCSPMKGHSHVYWYRQLPEEGLKFMVYLQKENIIDESGMPKERFSAEFPKEGPSILRIQQVVRGDSAAYFCASSPFDGQATGELFFGEGSRLTVL.

The chain links TRBV30 to TRBJ1-1, with D maybe TRBD1 (5 bases). The germline gives CDR1 GTSNPN, CDR2 SVGIG (reference sequence). The CDR3 sequence is 13 residues long. V lost 1 base to trimming and J lost 5 bases, with 11 bases between them. In DNA form, the CDR3 reads TGTGCCTGGAGTGGGGGGGAAGGAACTGAAGCTTTCTTT. Translating it yields CAWSGGEGTEAFF.

This clone is a singleton in its sample. The chain uses TRBV7-8 and TRBJ1-4; 7 bases are a match to TRBD1. The CDR3 length is 15 residues. The trim removed 5 bases at V and 10 bases at J, leaving 13 bases unmatched. Germline CDR1 reads SGHVS; CDR2 reads FQNEAQ. The CDR3 loop reads CASSHLEGATGKLFF. The CDR3 DNA reads as TGTGCCAGCAGCCATCTGGAGGGGGCGACCGGAAAACTGTTTTTT. The whole variable domain, filled in from reference TRBV7-8 and TRBJ1-4, reads GAGVSQSPRYKVAKRGQDVALRCDPISGHVSLFWYQQALGQGPEFLTYFQNEAQLDKSGLPSDRFFAERPEGSVSTLKIQRTQQEDSAVYLCASSHLEGATGKLFFGSGTQLSVL.

This chain joins TRBV25-1 and TRBJ1-1; perhaps TRBD1 as D (5 bases). The CDR3 spans 14 residues. Germline lookup yields CDR1 MGHDK and CDR2 SYGVNS. Trimming removed 1 base at V and 5 bases at J, with 11 bases between. The CDR3 sequence: CASSESGGVTEAFF. CDR3 in DNA: TGTGCCAGCAGTGAATCCGGGGGTGTGACTGAAGCTTTCTTT.

This CDR3 is CASSEGGSRGLWAKNIQYF. The CDR3 nucleotides are TGTGCCAGCAGTGAAGGAGGGAGTAGGGGGCTCTGGGCCAAAAACATTCAGTACTTC. The chain uses TRBV6-1 and TRBJ2-4; 7 bases fit TRBD1. Per germline, CDR1 MNHNS and CDR2 SASEGT. This CDR3 contains 19 residues. Trimming cost V 1 base and J 1 base; bases outside gene matches: 13.

With regard to this clone: The identical CDR3 is also encoded by other nucleotide sequences in the sample. This chain connects TRBV5-1 to TRBJ2-5, with D tentatively TRBD2 (6 bases). Germline CDR1 is SGHRS and CDR2 is YFSETQ. This CDR3 region has 14 residues. Trimming removed 2 bases from V and 1 base from J, with 9 bases in between. The CDR3 protein is CASSFGTAQETQYF. Here the CDR3 DNA reads TGCGCCAGCAGCTTCGGGACTGCCCAAGAGACCCAGTACTTC.

The table lists this clone with many counts. This sequence joins TRBV29-1 and TRBJ2-4; tentative D call: TRBD1 (6 bases). With 7 bases removed from V and 2 bases from J, the gap between germline ends came to 12 bases. This CDR3 is built from 13 residues. Germline lookup yields CDR1 SQVTM and CDR2 ANQGSEA. CDR3 sequence: CSGYDRSKNIQYF. In DNA, the CDR3 is TGCAGCGGCTACGACAGGTCCAAAAACATTCAGTACTTC.

The J gene is TRBJ2-2, the V gene TRBV7-2, with D possibly being TRBD1 (5 bases). Trimming left V 1 base short and J 6 bases short, with 12 bases between. The CDR3 spans 15 residues. CDR1 is SGHTA, CDR2 FQGNSA, per germline. The CDR3 region has the DNA TGTGCCAGCAGCTTAGTCTGGGGCCTCGCCGGGGAGCTGTTTTTT. Amino acids: CASSLVWGLAGELFF.

The V gene is TRBV6-6, the J gene TRBJ2-7, with D possibly matching TRBD2 (5 bases). This CDR3 is built from 14 residues. The V gene lost 7 bases and the J gene lost 0 bases, with 13 bases spanning the gap. The germline CDR1 and CDR2 sequences are MNHNY and SVGAGI (reference sequence). CDR3: CASTLGTSSYEQYF. The CDR3 DNA reads as TGTGCCAGCACCTTGGGAACTAGCTCCTACGAGCAGTACTTC.

The chain combines TRBV27 with TRBJ2-7, with 9 bases matching TRBD1. Germline V gives CDR1 MNHEY, CDR2 SMNVEV (reference sequence). Losses at the gene ends were 6 bases for V and 2 bases for J; bases not matched to a gene: 5. This CDR3 is 14 amino acids long. The CDR3 DNA follows: TGTGCCAGCAGGCTGGGGACAGGGACCTACGAGCAGTACTTC. This encodes CASRLGTGTYEQYF.

The chain recombines TRBV25-1 with TRBJ1-3; maybe TRBD1 (5 bases). This CDR3 has 15 amino acids. V was cut by 1 base and J by 0 bases, with 7 bases left in between. The V gene's germline CDR1 is MGHDK and CDR2 SYGVNS. The CDR3 DNA reads TGTGCCAGCAGTGAATTGGACACCTCTGGAAACACCATATATTTT. Amino acids: CASSELDTSGNTIYF.

CDR3 sequence: CASSGRTGKDTEAFF. CDR3 nucleotides: TGTGCCAGCAGCGGGAGGACAGGGAAGGACACTGAAGCTTTCTTT. The chain has TRBV10-3 and TRBJ1-1; 8 bases map to TRBD1. With 10 bases clipped from V and 3 bases from J, the junction kept 13 bases outside the gene matches. The CDR3 covers 15 residues. Looked up from germline, CDR1 is ENHRY and CDR2 is SYGVKD.

This clone was counted a few times. The V gene is TRBV10-3, the J gene TRBJ2-6; D is ambiguous. CDR1 and CDR2 (germline): ENHRY, SYGVKD. Trimming pared 4 bases from V and 2 bases from J, leaving 6 bases between. The CDR3 runs to 14 residues. This chain's CDR3 is CAISAETGANVLTF. CDR3 nucleotide sequence: TGTGCCATCAGTGCGGAAACTGGGGCCAACGTCCTGACTTTC.

In nucleotides, the CDR3 is TGTGCCAGCAGTCCAGACAGGGGGCTGAACACTGAAGCTTTCTTT. It specifies CASSPDRGLNTEAFF. V usage is TRBV27 and J usage is TRBJ1-1, with 10 nucleotides matching TRBD1. The CDR3 has 15 amino acids. Germline V gene data show CDR1 as MNHEY and CDR2 as SMNVEV (reference sequence). V trimming: 5 bases; J trimming: 0 bases; junction bases outside the gene matches: 3.

The J gene is TRBJ2-5, the V gene TRBV9; the match to TRBD1 covers 7 bases. V dropped 5 bases and J dropped 2; count of bases not matched to a gene: 9. This CDR3 has 15 residues. Per the germline V gene, CDR1 is SGDLS and CDR2 is YYNGEE. CDR3 sequence reads: CASSLRTGVQETQYF. The CDR3, as DNA: TGTGCCAGCAGTTTACGGACAGGCGTACAAGAGACCCAGTACTTC.